Following are 8 T cell receptor beta chains from one sample sequenced in a study of blood T cell repertoires in COVID-19. Sequencing was performed with immunoSEQ multiplex PCR; in TCRdb, only in-frame clones are kept and a portion is missing. This repertoire shows 130,000 to 150,000 clones, around 89% found once; its top ten account for about 1.2%. The sample comprised PBMCs or T cells enriched from blood (not recorded which). The receptors derive from a young woman with acute COVID-19.

The J gene is TRBJ2-3, the V gene TRBV6-2 or TRBV6-3, with 10 bases identical to TRBD2. This CDR3 spans 16 amino acids. J gave up 5 bases and V 5 bases, and 10 bases lay outside the gene matches. Germline V CDR1 and CDR2: MNHEY, SVGEGT. CDR3 protein: CASSARLAGSGDTQYF. In DNA form, the CDR3 reads TGTGCCAGCAGTGCAAGACTAGCGGGCTCTGGAGATACGCAGTATTTT.

This chain connects TRBV4-1 to TRBJ1-5, with a weak D call TRBD1 (6 bases). V lost 4 bases and J lost 7, with 14 bases in between. CDR3 length: 14 residues. Looked up from germline, CDR1 is MGHRA and CDR2 is YSYEKL. The DNA for the CDR3 is TGCGCCAGCAGCCGGGCAGGGGTCGGGCAGCCCCAGCATTTT. Translating gives CASSRAGVGQPQHF.

The CDR3 spells CATSDPQRVGSDTQYF. The CDR3 nucleotides read TGTGCCACCAGTGATCCCCAGCGGGTCGGGTCAGATACGCAGTATTTT. The chain couples TRBV24-1 to TRBJ2-3; D possibly corresponds to TRBD2 (6 bases). Trimming left V 3 bases short and J 4 bases short, with 16 bases between. Germline V lookup: CDR1 KGHDR, CDR2 SFDVKD. The CDR3 spans 16 residues.

This rearrangement joins TRBV7-2 to TRBJ2-1, with 9 nucleotides matching TRBD2. This CDR3 comprises 15 residues. With V trimmed by 4 bases and J by 0 bases, 1 base remained unmatched. Germline CDR1 and CDR2: SGHTA and FQGNSA. This CDR3 reads CASSSSGNSYNEQFF. CDR3 DNA: TGTGCCAGCAGCTCTAGCGGGAACTCCTACAATGAGCAGTTCTTC.

V and J are TRBV5-1 and TRBJ2-5; TRBD1 matches 7 bases. The CDR3 loop spans 18 amino acids. The trim removed 2 bases at V and 5 bases at J, leaving 18 bases unmatched. Germline values: CDR1 SGHRS, CDR2 YFSETQ. The CDR3 here is CASSLSTHVGRGMETQYF. The CDR3 DNA sequence: TGCGCCAGCAGCTTAAGTACCCACGTGGGCAGGGGGATGGAGACCCAGTACTTC.

This chain uses TRBV4-1 with TRBJ2-7; D gene unclear. The CDR3 spans 14 residues. Trimming shortened V by 0 bases and J by 5 bases, and 11 bases separated the two germline ends. The germline gives CDR1 MGHRA, CDR2 YSYEKL. As DNA, the CDR3 is TGCGCCAGCAGCCAAGATCTTACTACCCACGAGCAGTACTTC. It encodes CASSQDLTTHEQYF.

V gene TRBV6-5 combines with J gene TRBJ2-7; weak D call: TRBD1 (6 bases). This CDR3 has 12 residues. Germline V gene data show CDR1 as MNHEY and CDR2 as SVGAGI. V lost 11 bases and J lost 3, with 14 bases in between. The chain's CDR3 is CALRTENYEQYF. The CDR3 bases are TGTGCCCTAAGGACAGAGAACTACGAGCAGTACTTC.

The rearrangement joins TRBV25-1 to TRBJ1-1, with no clear D. This CDR3 spans 15 amino acids. V shed 3 bases and J shed 4 bases, with 15 bases lying between them. Germline V CDR1 and CDR2: MGHDK, SYGVNS. The CDR3 here is CASSDSQRVGTEAFF. The CDR3 nucleotides are TGTGCCAGCAGTGATTCCCAACGGGTGGGCACTGAAGCTTTCTTT.